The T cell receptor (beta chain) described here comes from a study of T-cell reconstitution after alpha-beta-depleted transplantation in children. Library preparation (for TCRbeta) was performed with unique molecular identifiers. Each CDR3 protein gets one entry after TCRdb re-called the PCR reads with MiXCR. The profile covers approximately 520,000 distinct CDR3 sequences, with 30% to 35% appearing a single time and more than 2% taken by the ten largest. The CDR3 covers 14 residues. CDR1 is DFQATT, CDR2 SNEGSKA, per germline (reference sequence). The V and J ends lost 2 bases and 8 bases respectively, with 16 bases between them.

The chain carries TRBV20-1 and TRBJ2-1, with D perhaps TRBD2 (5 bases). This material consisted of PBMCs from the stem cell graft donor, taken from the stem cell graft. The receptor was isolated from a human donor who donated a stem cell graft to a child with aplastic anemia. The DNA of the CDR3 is TGCAGTGCTAGACCGCTAGCTGCGATGTATGAGCAGTTCTTC. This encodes CSARPLAAMYEQFF.